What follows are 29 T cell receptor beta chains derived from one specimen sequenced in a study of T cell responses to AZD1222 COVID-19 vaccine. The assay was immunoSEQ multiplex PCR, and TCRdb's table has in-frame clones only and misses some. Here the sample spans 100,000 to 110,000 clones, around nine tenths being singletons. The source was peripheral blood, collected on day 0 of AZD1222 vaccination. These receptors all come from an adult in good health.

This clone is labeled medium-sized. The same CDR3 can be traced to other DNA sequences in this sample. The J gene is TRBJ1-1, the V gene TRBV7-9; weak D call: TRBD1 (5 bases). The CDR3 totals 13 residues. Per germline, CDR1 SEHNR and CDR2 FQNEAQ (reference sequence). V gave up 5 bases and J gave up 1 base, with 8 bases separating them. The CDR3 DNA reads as TGTGCCAGCAGCCCCCAGGGGAACACTGAAGCTTTCTTT. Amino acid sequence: CASSPQGNTEAFF.

This CDR3 is CASSAVQGARTEAFF. CDR3 bases: TGTGCCAGCAGCGCAGTACAGGGGGCGCGTACTGAAGCTTTCTTT. The genes are TRBV7-2 and TRBJ1-1; 9 bases line up with TRBD1. CDR3 length equals 15 residues. Germline CDR1 and CDR2: SGHTA and FQGNSA. V lost 5 bases and J lost 5; bases outside the gene matches: 9.

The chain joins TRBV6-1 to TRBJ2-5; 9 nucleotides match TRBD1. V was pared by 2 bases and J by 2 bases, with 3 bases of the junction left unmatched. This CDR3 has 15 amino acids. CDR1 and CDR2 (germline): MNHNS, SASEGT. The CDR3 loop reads CASSEPGQGQETQYF. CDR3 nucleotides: TGTGCCAGCAGTGAACCGGGACAGGGACAAGAGACCCAGTACTTC.

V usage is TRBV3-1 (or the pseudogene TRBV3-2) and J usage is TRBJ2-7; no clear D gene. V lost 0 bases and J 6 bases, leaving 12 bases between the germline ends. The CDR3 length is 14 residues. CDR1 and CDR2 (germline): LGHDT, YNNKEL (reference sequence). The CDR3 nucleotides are TGTGCCAGCAGCCAAGATGTTAAGAGTCCCGAGCAGTACTTC. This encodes CASSQDVKSPEQYF.

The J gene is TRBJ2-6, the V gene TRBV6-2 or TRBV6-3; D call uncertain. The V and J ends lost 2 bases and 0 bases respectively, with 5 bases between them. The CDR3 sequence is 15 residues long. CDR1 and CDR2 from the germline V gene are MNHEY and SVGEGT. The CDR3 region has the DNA TGTGCCAGCAGTTACGGAAGCTCTGGGGCCAACGTCCTGACTTTC. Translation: CASSYGSSGANVLTF.

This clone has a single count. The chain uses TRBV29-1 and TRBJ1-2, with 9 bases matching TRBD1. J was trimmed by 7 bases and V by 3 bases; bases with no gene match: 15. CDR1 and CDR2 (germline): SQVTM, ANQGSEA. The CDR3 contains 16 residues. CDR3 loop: CSVETRPGTGKGGYTF. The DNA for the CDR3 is TGCAGCGTTGAGACTCGTCCCGGGACAGGGAAGGGTGGCTACACCTTC.

The CDR3 sequence: CASSPNSGGRQPQHF. The CDR3 bases are TGTGCCAGCAGTCCCAATTCAGGGGGCCGTCAGCCCCAGCATTTT. The chain combines TRBV6-5 with TRBJ1-5; 8 nucleotides align to TRBD1. This CDR3 is built from 15 residues. V gave up 5 bases and J gave up 6 bases; unmatched junction bases: 9. Germline CDR1 MNHEY, CDR2 SVGAGI.

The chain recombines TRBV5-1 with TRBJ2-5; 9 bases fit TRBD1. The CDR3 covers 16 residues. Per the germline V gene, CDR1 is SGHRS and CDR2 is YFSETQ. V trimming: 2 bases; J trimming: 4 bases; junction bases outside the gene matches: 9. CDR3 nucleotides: TGCGCCAGCAGCTTCGCGACAGGGGGTATCGGAGAGACCCAGTACTTC. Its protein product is CASSFATGGIGETQYF.

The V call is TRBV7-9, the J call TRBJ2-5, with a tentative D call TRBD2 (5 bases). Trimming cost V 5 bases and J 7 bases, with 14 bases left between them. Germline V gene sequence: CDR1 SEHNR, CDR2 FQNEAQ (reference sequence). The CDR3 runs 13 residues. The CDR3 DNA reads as TGTGCCAGCAGCCAGGACTTTCTCCCGACCCAGTACTTC. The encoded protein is CASSQDFLPTQYF.

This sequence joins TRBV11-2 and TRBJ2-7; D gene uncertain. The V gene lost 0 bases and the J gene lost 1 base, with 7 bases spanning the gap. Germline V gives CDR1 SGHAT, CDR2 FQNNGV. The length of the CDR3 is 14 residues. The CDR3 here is CASSLEWGSYEQYF. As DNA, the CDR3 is TGTGCCAGCAGCTTAGAGTGGGGATCCTACGAGCAGTACTTC.

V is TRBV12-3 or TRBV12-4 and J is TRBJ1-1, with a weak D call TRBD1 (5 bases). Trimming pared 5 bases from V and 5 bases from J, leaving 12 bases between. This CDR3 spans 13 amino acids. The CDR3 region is CASSPGGRTEAFF. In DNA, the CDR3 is TGTGCCAGCAGTCCCGGGGGACGGACTGAAGCTTTCTTT.

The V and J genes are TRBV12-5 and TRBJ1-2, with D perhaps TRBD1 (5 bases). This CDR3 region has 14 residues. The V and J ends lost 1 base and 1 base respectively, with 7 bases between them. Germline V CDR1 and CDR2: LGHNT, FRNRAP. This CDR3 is CASGLGGVNYGYTF. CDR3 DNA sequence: TGTGCTAGTGGTTTGGGAGGGGTTAACTATGGCTACACCTTC.

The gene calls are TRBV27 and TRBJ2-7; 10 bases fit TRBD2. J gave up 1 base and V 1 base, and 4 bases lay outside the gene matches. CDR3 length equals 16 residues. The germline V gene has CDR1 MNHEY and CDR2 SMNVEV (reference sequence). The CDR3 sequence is CASSLLTSGVSYEQYF. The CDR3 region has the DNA TGTGCCAGCAGTTTATTAACTAGCGGGGTATCCTACGAGCAGTACTTC.

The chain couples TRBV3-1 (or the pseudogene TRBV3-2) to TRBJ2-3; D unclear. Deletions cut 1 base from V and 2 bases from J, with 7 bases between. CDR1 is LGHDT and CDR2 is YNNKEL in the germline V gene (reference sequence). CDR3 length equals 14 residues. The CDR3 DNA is TGTGCCAGCAGCCAAGGAAAGATCACAGATACGCAGTATTTT. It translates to CASSQGKITDTQYF.

This chain's CDR3 is CASSLPGTSGTDTQYF. Written as DNA, the CDR3 is TGTGCCAGCTCACTCCCCGGGACTTCAGGCACAGATACGCAGTATTTT. The rearrangement links TRBV18 to TRBJ2-3; perhaps TRBD2 as D (6 bases). Germline CDR1 is KGHSH and CDR2 is LQKENI. The V end lost 4 bases, the J end lost 1 base, and 15 bases lay between the germline ends. The CDR3 runs to 16 residues.

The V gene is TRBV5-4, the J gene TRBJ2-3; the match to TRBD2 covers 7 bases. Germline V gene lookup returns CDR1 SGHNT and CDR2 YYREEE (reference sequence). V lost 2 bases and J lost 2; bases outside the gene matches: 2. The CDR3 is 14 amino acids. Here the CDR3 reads CASSLLATTDTQYF. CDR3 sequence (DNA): TGTGCCAGCAGCTTACTAGCGACCACAGATACGCAGTATTTT.

In DNA form, the CDR3 reads TGTGCCAGCAGACGGGACCTCACAGATACGCAGTATTTT. Translating it yields CASRRDLTDTQYF. The gene calls are TRBV5-6 and TRBJ2-3; D may be TRBD1 or TRBD2 (5 bases each). The CDR3 covers 13 residues. Trimming pared 5 bases from V and 2 bases from J, leaving 9 bases between. Germline V CDR1 and CDR2: SGHDT, YYEEEE.

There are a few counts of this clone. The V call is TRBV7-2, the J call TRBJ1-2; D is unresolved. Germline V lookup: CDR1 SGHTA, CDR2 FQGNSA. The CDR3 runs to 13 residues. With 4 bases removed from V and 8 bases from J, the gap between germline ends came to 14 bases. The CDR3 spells CASSSQLVGGYTF. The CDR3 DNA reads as TGTGCCAGCAGCTCACAACTGGTAGGGGGCTACACCTTC. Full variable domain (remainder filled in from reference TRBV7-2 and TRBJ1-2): GAGVSQSPSNKVTEKGKDVELRCDPISGHTALYWYRQSLGQGLEFLIYFQGNSAPDKSGLPSDRFSAERTGGSVSTLTIQRTQQEDSAVYLCASSSQLVGGYTFGSGTRLTVV.

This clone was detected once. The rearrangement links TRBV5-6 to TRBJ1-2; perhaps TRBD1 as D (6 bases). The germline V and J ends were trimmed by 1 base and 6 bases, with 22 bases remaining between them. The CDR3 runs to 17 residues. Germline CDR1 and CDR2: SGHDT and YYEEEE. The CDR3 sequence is CASSLKAGAARYNGYTF. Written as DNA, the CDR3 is TGTGCCAGCAGCTTGAAGGCGGGGGCCGCCCGATACAATGGCTACACCTTC.

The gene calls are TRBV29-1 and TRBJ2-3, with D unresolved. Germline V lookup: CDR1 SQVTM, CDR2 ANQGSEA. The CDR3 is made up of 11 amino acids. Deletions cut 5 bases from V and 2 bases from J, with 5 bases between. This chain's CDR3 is CSVKSTDTQYF. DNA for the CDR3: TGCAGCGTTAAATCCACAGATACGCAGTATTTT.

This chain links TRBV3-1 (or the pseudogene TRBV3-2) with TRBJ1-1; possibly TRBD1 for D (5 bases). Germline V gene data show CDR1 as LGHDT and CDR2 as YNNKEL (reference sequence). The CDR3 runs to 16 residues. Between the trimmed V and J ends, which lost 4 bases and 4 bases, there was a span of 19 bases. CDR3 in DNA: TGTGCCAGCAGCCTTGAACATCCAGGGTCGAGCACTGAAGCTTTCTTT. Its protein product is CASSLEHPGSSTEAFF.

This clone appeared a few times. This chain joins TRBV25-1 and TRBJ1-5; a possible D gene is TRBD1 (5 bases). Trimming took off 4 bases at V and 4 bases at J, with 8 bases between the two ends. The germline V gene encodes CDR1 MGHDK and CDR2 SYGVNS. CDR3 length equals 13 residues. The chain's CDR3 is CASSVTENQPQHF. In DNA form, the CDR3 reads TGTGCCAGCAGTGTGACAGAAAATCAGCCCCAGCATTTT.

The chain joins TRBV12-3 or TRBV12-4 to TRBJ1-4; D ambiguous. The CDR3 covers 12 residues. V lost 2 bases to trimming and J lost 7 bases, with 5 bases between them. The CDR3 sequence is CASSLTGEKLFF. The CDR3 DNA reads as TGTGCCAGCAGTTTAACCGGTGAAAAACTGTTTTTT.

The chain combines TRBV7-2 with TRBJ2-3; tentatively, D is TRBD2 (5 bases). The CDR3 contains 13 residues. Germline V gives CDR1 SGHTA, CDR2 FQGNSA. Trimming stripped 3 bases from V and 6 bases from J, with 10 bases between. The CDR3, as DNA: TGTGCCAGCAGCTTTCAATCGGGGGATACGCAGTATTTT. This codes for CASSFQSGDTQYF.

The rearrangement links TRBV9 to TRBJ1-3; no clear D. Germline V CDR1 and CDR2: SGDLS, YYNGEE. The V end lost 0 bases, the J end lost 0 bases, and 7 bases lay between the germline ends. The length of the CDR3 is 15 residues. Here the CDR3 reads CASSVEPSSGNTIYF. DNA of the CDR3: TGTGCCAGCAGCGTAGAGCCCAGCTCTGGAAACACCATATATTTT. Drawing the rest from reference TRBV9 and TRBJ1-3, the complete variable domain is DSGVTQTPKHLITATGQRVTLRCSPRSGDLSVYWYQQSLDQGLQFLIQYYNGEERAKGNILERFSAQQFPDLHSELNLSSLELGDSALYFCASSVEPSSGNTIYFGEGSWLTVV.

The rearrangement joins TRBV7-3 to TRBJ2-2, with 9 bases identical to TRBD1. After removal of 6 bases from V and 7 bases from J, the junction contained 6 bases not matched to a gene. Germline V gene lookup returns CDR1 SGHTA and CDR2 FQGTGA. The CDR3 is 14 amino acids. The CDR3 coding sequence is TGTGCCAGCAGGCGTCGGGACAGGGTCGGGGAGCTGTTTTTT. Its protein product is CASRRRDRVGELFF. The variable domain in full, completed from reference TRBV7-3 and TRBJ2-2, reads GAGVSQTPSNKVTEKGKYVELRCDPISGHTALYWYRQSLGQGPEFLIYFQGTGAADDSGLPNDRFFAVRPEGSVSTLKIQRTERGDSAVYLCASRRRDRVGELFFGEGSRLTVL.

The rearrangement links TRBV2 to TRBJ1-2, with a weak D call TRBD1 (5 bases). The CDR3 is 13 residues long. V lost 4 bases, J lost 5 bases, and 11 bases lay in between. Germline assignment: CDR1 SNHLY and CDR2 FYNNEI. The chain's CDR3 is CASSGQRRYGYTF. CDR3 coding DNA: TGTGCCAGCAGTGGACAGAGAAGATATGGCTACACCTTC.

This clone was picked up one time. The CDR3, as DNA: TGCAGTGCTCGTGGAGGCGGGGACTTGAACACTGAAGCTTTCTTT. It is translated as CSARGGGDLNTEAFF. The V and J genes are TRBV20-1 and TRBJ1-1; D possibly corresponds to TRBD1 (5 bases). V shed 5 bases and J shed 0 bases, with 16 bases lying between them. Germline CDR1 and CDR2: DFQATT and SNEGSKA (reference sequence). CDR3 length: 15 amino acids.

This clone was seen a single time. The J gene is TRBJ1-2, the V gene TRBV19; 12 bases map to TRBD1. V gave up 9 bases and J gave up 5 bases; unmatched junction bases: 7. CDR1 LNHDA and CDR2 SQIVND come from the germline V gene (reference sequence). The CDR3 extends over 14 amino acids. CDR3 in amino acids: CASVRDRGLYGYTF. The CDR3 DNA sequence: TGTGCCAGCGTTCGGGACAGGGGGCTTTATGGCTACACCTTC.